The 6 T cell receptor beta chains given below trace back to one sample, sequenced in a study of T cells after yellow fever vaccination (dated by TCRdb to between 2018 and 2021). Libraries came from 5' RACE. The run used an Illumina HiSeq 2500. TCRdb reprocessing: public reads trimmed at Q25 with fastp, clones called with MiXCR, in-frame beta chains kept. Rows merge per CDR3 protein into single entries with the most common DNA and genes. Across this sample there are under 400,000 distinct CDR3 sequences, with roughly 10% seen only once. About 17% of the sample rests with the top ten. The meaning of the sample's treatment or condition label: live attenuated yellow fever vaccine strain. Sequencing was performed on PBMCs, taken on the day of the first yellow fever vaccination. The receptors were gathered from a man in his late teens or twenties who received the YFV17D yellow fever vaccine.

This clonotype was counted only a few times. This chain joins TRBV6-1 and TRBJ2-6, with TRBD1 matching over 8 bases. This CDR3 spans 15 amino acids. Germline lookup yields CDR1 MNHNS and CDR2 SASEGT. The J segment lost 2 bases and the V segment lost 4 bases, leaving 1 base of the junction unmatched. CDR3 region: CASSGGQAGANVLTF. The CDR3 DNA sequence: TGTGCCAGCAGTGGGGGACAGGCTGGGGCCAACGTCCTGACTTTC.

This clonotype was observed once. The rearrangement joins TRBV11-2 to TRBJ2-3, with TRBD2 matching over 12 bases. Germline CDR1 is SGHAT and CDR2 is FQNNGV. The CDR3 runs 18 residues. Losses at the gene ends were 3 bases for V and 3 bases for J; bases not matched to a gene: 10. The CDR3 here is CASSLPGTSGGPTDTQYF. The CDR3 DNA is TGTGCCAGCAGCTTGCCCGGCACTAGCGGGGGGCCTACAGATACGCAGTATTTT.

This clonotype was detected a few times. The rearrangement links TRBV7-3 to TRBJ2-5; a weak D match, TRBD2 (6 bases). From germline, CDR1 is SGHTA and CDR2 FQGTGA. V gave up 5 bases and J gave up 2 bases, with 9 bases separating them. The CDR3 length is 13 residues. CDR3 nucleotides: TGTGCCAGCAGCGCCGGGACTCAAGAGACCCAGTACTTC. Encoded protein: CASSAGTQETQYF. The full variable domain, with the rest looked up from reference TRBV7-3 and TRBJ2-5, is GAGVSQTPSNKVTEKGKYVELRCDPISGHTALYWYRQSLGQGPEFLIYFQGTGAADDSGLPNDRFFAVRPEGSVSTLKIQRTERGDSAVYLCASSAGTQETQYFGPGTRLLVL.

The table lists this clonotype with many counts. The genes are TRBV7-7 and TRBJ2-2; D unresolved. Germline assignment: CDR1 SSHAT and CDR2 FNYEAQ (reference sequence). The V and J ends lost 0 bases and 4 bases respectively, with 6 bases between them. The CDR3 runs 14 residues. CDR3 nucleotide sequence: TGTGCCAGCAGCTTAGCACAGTTCACCGGGGAGCTGTTTTTT. Protein: CASSLAQFTGELFF. The full variable domain, in which reference TRBV7-7 and TRBJ2-2 provide the parts outside the CDR3, is GAGVSQSPRYKVTKRGQDVTLRCDPISSHATLYWYQQALGQGPEFLTYFNYEAQPDKSGLPSDRFSAERPEGSISTLTIQRTEQRDSAMYRCASSLAQFTGELFFGEGSRLTVL.

The chain links TRBV27 to TRBJ1-5; maybe TRBD1 (5 bases). The ends were cut back, 2 bases at V and 4 bases at J, with 9 bases in the middle. Looked up from germline, CDR1 is MNHEY and CDR2 is SMNVEV (reference sequence). The CDR3 length is 14 residues. Here the CDR3 DNA reads TGTGCCAGCAGTTTACAGGGCAAAAATCAGCCCCAGCATTTT. This gives the protein CASSLQGKNQPQHF.

This clonotype was picked up a small number of times. The V and J genes are TRBV11-2 and TRBJ2-3, with 8 bases lining up with TRBD2. This CDR3 region has 18 residues. V lost 6 bases and J lost 1; bases outside the gene matches: 15. Per the germline V gene, CDR1 is SGHAT and CDR2 is FQNNGV. The CDR3 DNA sequence: TGTGCCAGCAGTCCCACGGGGCGGGGGGTCTTTCGCACAGATACGCAGTATTTT. Encoded protein: CASSPTGRGVFRTDTQYF.